The rows below give T cell receptor beta chains drawn from one sample of a study of blood T cell repertoires in COVID-19. Produced via immunoSEQ multiplex PCR; TCRdb's table is partial and in-frame only. The data contain about 160,000 clones, 93% of them seen just once; the ten biggest clones take up roughly 2%. Source material: peripheral blood. The receptors derive from a woman aged 55-69 years with COVID-19, enrolled during active disease. The conserved cysteine and the conserved F or W are not part of the CDR3 here. Each record gives: CDR3 protein, clone size, J gene, V gene. Expanded clones get a size class; other rows say once, few or many, or leave the size out.

cdr3_aa: ASSIRDRNTEAF; clone_size: .; j_call: TRBJ1-1; v_call: TRBV5-8
cdr3_aa: ASSEGGQGLGMAPLH; clone_size: .; j_call: TRBJ1-6; v_call: TRBV6-1
cdr3_aa: ASSEVMVYGYT; clone_size: .; j_call: TRBJ1-2; v_call: TRBV19
cdr3_aa: ASTTGGGNQPQH; clone_size: .; j_call: TRBJ1-5; v_call: TRBV19
cdr3_aa: ASSIGRGGTEAF; clone_size: .; j_call: TRBJ1-1; v_call: TRBV19
cdr3_aa: ASSGGQGGNEQF; clone_size: .; j_call: TRBJ2-1; v_call: TRBV9
cdr3_aa: ASSLPGTGFHEQY; clone_size: .; j_call: TRBJ2-7; v_call: TRBV5-4
cdr3_aa: ASSSFDRGLTNQPQH; clone_size: .; j_call: TRBJ1-5; v_call: TRBV7-7
cdr3_aa: ASSQDSGPAGELF; clone_size: .; j_call: TRBJ2-2; v_call: TRBV3-1/TRBV3-2
cdr3_aa: ASSYRGRAPQRFTETQY; clone_size: .; j_call: TRBJ2-5; v_call: TRBV6-2/TRBV6-3
cdr3_aa: ASSRQGNTEAF; clone_size: .; j_call: TRBJ1-1; v_call: TRBV3-1/TRBV3-2
cdr3_aa: ASSGGTSTDTQY; clone_size: .; j_call: TRBJ2-3; v_call: TRBV9
cdr3_aa: ASSFYPSNYGYT; clone_size: .; j_call: TRBJ1-2; v_call: TRBV7-9
cdr3_aa: ASSPQAGAHEQY; clone_size: .; j_call: TRBJ2-7; v_call: TRBV5-5
cdr3_aa: ASSLDYFNEQF; clone_size: .; j_call: TRBJ2-1; v_call: TRBV7-2
cdr3_aa: ASRGPGVGGYEQY; clone_size: .; j_call: TRBJ2-7; v_call: TRBV6-5
cdr3_aa: ASSKGQGDGNTIY; clone_size: .; j_call: TRBJ1-3; v_call: TRBV7-2
cdr3_aa: ASSPRGTGDSPLH; clone_size: .; j_call: TRBJ1-6; v_call: TRBV7-3
cdr3_aa: ASSLARRGAF; clone_size: .; j_call: TRBJ1-1; v_call: TRBV7-9
cdr3_aa: ASSLSAGAGADTQY; clone_size: once; j_call: TRBJ2-3; v_call: TRBV7-2
cdr3_aa: ASSPVQGRLSSYNEQF; clone_size: .; j_call: TRBJ2-1; v_call: TRBV7-7
cdr3_aa: ASSSGPGTGFYGYT; clone_size: .; j_call: TRBJ1-2; v_call: TRBV3-1/TRBV3-2
cdr3_aa: ASSQEDRAYYNSPLH; clone_size: few; j_call: TRBJ1-6; v_call: TRBV4-2
cdr3_aa: AISGLAAGELF; clone_size: .; j_call: TRBJ2-2; v_call: TRBV10-3
cdr3_aa: ASSFGRDSGTEAF; clone_size: .; j_call: TRBJ1-1; v_call: TRBV5-1
cdr3_aa: ASKGQGFEKLF; clone_size: .; j_call: TRBJ1-4; v_call: TRBV2
cdr3_aa: ASSLGIRGEQY; clone_size: .; j_call: TRBJ2-7; v_call: TRBV5-5
cdr3_aa: ASSQEVAGGFYGYT; clone_size: .; j_call: TRBJ1-2; v_call: TRBV4-1
cdr3_aa: ASSFAGTENSPLH; clone_size: .; j_call: TRBJ1-6; v_call: TRBV7-8
cdr3_aa: ASSIRQGLNEQF; clone_size: .; j_call: TRBJ2-1; v_call: TRBV19
cdr3_aa: ASSLFDQPQH; clone_size: .; j_call: TRBJ1-5; v_call: TRBV7-9
cdr3_aa: ASRGTGGSTEAF; clone_size: .; j_call: TRBJ1-1; v_call: TRBV2
cdr3_aa: ASSSPVLGSGNTIY; clone_size: once; j_call: TRBJ1-3; v_call: TRBV6-6
cdr3_aa: ASSLRDRFEAF; clone_size: .; j_call: TRBJ1-1; v_call: TRBV18
cdr3_aa: ASSLSTSTDTQY; clone_size: once; j_call: TRBJ2-3; v_call: TRBV18
cdr3_aa: ASTGGSSYNSPLH; clone_size: .; j_call: TRBJ1-6; v_call: TRBV10-3
cdr3_aa: ASSQDTLYTEAF; clone_size: .; j_call: TRBJ1-1; v_call: TRBV4-2
cdr3_aa: ASSPTGGVPEAF; clone_size: .; j_call: TRBJ1-1; v_call: TRBV18
cdr3_aa: ASSQTGSNQPQH; clone_size: .; j_call: TRBJ1-5; v_call: TRBV6-6
cdr3_aa: ASSPTRTGATYEQY; clone_size: .; j_call: TRBJ2-7; v_call: TRBV18
cdr3_aa: ASSSTGTGELPQH; clone_size: .; j_call: TRBJ1-5; v_call: TRBV16
cdr3_aa: ASSLAGGSPGYGYT; clone_size: .; j_call: TRBJ1-2; v_call: TRBV5-5
cdr3_aa: ASSTTRDRVHEQY; clone_size: .; j_call: TRBJ2-7; v_call: TRBV2
cdr3_aa: ASRRSTGSTNYGYT; clone_size: .; j_call: TRBJ1-2; v_call: TRBV19
cdr3_aa: ASSLYRAANYGYT; clone_size: .; j_call: TRBJ1-2; v_call: TRBV7-2
cdr3_aa: ASSLGTSGGDTQY; clone_size: .; j_call: TRBJ2-3; v_call: TRBV7-7
cdr3_aa: ASSIGQGGYEQY; clone_size: .; j_call: TRBJ2-7; v_call: TRBV19
cdr3_aa: ASRSLAGDNEQF; clone_size: .; j_call: TRBJ2-1; v_call: TRBV5-8
cdr3_aa: ASSMWGPQPQH; clone_size: few; j_call: TRBJ1-5; v_call: TRBV19
cdr3_aa: ASSEYAGSGNTIY; clone_size: .; j_call: TRBJ1-3; v_call: TRBV25-1
cdr3_aa: ASSTPDSPLH; clone_size: .; j_call: TRBJ1-6; v_call: TRBV5-6
cdr3_aa: ASAGTSGGSYNEQF; clone_size: .; j_call: TRBJ2-1; v_call: TRBV28
cdr3_aa: ASRPTELANTGELF; clone_size: .; j_call: TRBJ2-2; v_call: TRBV4-1
cdr3_aa: ASRAFGTGLNQPQH; clone_size: .; j_call: TRBJ1-5; v_call: TRBV27
cdr3_aa: ASSIRLASGELF; clone_size: .; j_call: TRBJ2-2; v_call: TRBV7-9
cdr3_aa: ASSPRGRGEQF; clone_size: .; j_call: TRBJ2-1; v_call: TRBV18